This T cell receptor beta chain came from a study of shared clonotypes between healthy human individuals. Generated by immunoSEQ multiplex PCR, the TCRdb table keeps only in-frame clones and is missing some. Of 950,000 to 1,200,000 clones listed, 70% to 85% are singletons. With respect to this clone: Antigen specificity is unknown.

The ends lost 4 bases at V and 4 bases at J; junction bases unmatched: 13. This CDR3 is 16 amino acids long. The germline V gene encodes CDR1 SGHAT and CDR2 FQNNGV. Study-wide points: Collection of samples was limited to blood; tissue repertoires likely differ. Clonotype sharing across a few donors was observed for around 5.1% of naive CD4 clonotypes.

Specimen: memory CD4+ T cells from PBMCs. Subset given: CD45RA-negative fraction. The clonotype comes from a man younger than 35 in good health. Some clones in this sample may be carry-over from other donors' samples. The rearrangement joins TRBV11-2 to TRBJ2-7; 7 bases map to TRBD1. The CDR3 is CASSSLKGADGYEQYF. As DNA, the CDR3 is TGTGCCAGCAGCTCACTAAAGGGGGCGGACGGTTACGAGCAGTACTTC.